This passage covers 12 T cell receptor beta chains from one sample sequenced in a study of beta chain features in type 1 diabetes (dated by TCRdb to the late 2010s). The library was prepared using the immunoSEQ multiplex PCR assay. The High Capacity cDNA Reverse Transcription Kit was used to reverse transcribe all of the isolated RNA, meaning that expressed TCRB transcripts were what got sequenced. TCRdb stores this immuneACCESS table with in-frame sequences only. Part of the clones is absent; in the studies checked, under half of the shortfall reflects unresolved V genes, and no reason is known for the rest. For this sample there are approximately 120,000 clones; approximately 37% appear just once. 0.065% of the sample lies in the top ten. The sample was stem cell memory CD4+ T cells from blood. What this sample's cell subset or site label stands for: stem cell-like memory CD4+ T cells. These receptors all come from a woman aged 18 to 35 in good health.

The rearrangement links TRBV18 to TRBJ1-4; 8 bases map to TRBD1. The CDR3 spans 15 residues. Germline CDR1 and CDR2: KGHSH and LQKENI. The V and J ends lost 4 bases and 3 bases, in that order; junction bases with no gene match: 4. The CDR3 bases are TGTGCCAGCTCACGGCCGGGACAGGCTAATGAAAAACTGTTTTTT. Residues: CASSRPGQANEKLFF. Variable domain in full (rest from reference TRBV18 and TRBJ1-4): NAGVMQNPRHLVRRRGQEARLRCSPMKGHSHVYWYRQLPEEGLKFMVYLQKENIIDESGMPKERFSAEFPKEGPSILRIQQVVRGDSAAYFCASSRPGQANEKLFFGSGTQLSVL.

The genes are TRBV5-1 and TRBJ2-5; 9 positions match TRBD1. Trimming removed 0 bases from V and 3 bases from J; junction bases left unmatched: 0. Germline assignment: CDR1 SGHRS and CDR2 YFSETQ. CDR3 size: 14 residues. The CDR3 nucleotides are TGCGCCAGCAGCTTGGGGACAGGGGAAGAGACCCAGTACTTC. It is translated as CASSLGTGEETQYF.

V usage is TRBV28 and J usage is TRBJ1-4, with TRBD1 as a possible D gene (6 bases). V lost 6 bases, J lost 5 bases, and 13 bases lay in between. In germline, CDR1 is MDHEN, CDR2 SYDVKM. This CDR3 comprises 14 residues. The CDR3 protein is CASRQGYGNEKLFF. CDR3 sequence (DNA): TGTGCCAGCAGGCAGGGGTACGGGAATGAAAAACTGTTTTTT.

This clone has a handful of counts. V is TRBV19 and J is TRBJ2-2, with a possible D match to TRBD2 (5 bases). With 7 bases removed from V and 10 bases from J, the gap between germline ends came to 16 bases. In germline, CDR1 is LNHDA, CDR2 SQIVND (reference sequence). This CDR3 is built from 13 residues. CDR3 sequence (DNA): TGTGCCAGTACCCGAGGAGGAGAGCTGGAGCTGTTTTTT. Translating gives CASTRGGELELFF. Full variable domain (rest looked up from reference TRBV19 and TRBJ2-2): DGGITQSPKYLFRKEGQNVTLSCEQNLNHDAMYWYRQDPGQGLRLIYYSQIVNDFQKGDIAEGYSVSREKKESFPLTVTSAQKNPTAFYLCASTRGGELELFFGEGSRLTVL.

In its sample, this clone was seen once. The chain carries TRBV5-1 and TRBJ2-7; TRBD1 might be the D (6 bases). CDR1 and CDR2 from the germline V gene are SGHRS and YFSETQ. This CDR3 comprises 15 residues. The V end lost 7 bases, the J end lost 5 bases, and 22 bases lay between the germline ends. Here the CDR3 reads CASAGLQGREHEQYF. CDR3 nucleotides: TGCGCCAGCGCAGGTCTACAGGGTCGGGAACACGAGCAGTACTTC.

This clone was counted a few times. The chain is built from TRBV6-1 and TRBJ2-1; 13 bases match TRBD2. V lost 4 bases to trimming and J lost 1 base; unmatched junction nucleotides: 1. The germline CDR1 and CDR2 sequences are MNHNS and SASEGT. CDR3 size: 16 residues. The chain's CDR3 is CASSGLAGGSYNEQFF. The CDR3 DNA is TGTGCCAGCAGTGGACTAGCGGGAGGATCCTACAATGAGCAGTTCTTC.

The rearrangement links TRBV15 to TRBJ1-1, with D unresolved. Germline V lookup: CDR1 LNHNV, CDR2 YYDKDF (reference sequence). This CDR3 is 13 amino acids long. V was trimmed by 3 bases and J by 2 bases, leaving 7 bases between them. CDR3 sequence reads: CATSRRINTEAFF. CDR3 bases: TGTGCCACCAGCAGGAGGATTAACACTGAAGCTTTCTTT.

The CDR3 is CATSRHRGRGAPGANVLTF. The CDR3 region has the DNA TGTGCCACCAGCAGGCACAGGGGGCGCGGGGCCCCTGGGGCCAACGTCCTGACTTTC. The genes are TRBV15 and TRBJ2-6, with 9 bases aligning to TRBD1. J was trimmed by 2 bases and V by 3 bases; bases with no gene match: 11. The CDR3 runs 19 residues. Per the germline V gene, CDR1 is LNHNV and CDR2 is YYDKDF (reference sequence).

This clone occurred a few times. The V call is TRBV5-5, the J call TRBJ2-2, with D perhaps matching TRBD2 (5 bases). From germline, CDR1 is SGHKS and CDR2 YYEKEE (reference sequence). The germline V and J ends were trimmed by 3 bases and 0 bases, with 24 bases remaining between them. The CDR3 has 20 amino acids. The CDR3 loop is CASSYLIAGLPLANTGELFF. The DNA for the CDR3 is TGTGCCAGCAGCTACCTCATCGCCGGACTTCCTCTAGCGAACACCGGGGAGCTGTTTTTT.

This clone came up a few times. The V gene is TRBV7-9, the J gene TRBJ2-1; TRBD2 matches at 8 bases. This CDR3 has 13 amino acids. Per germline, CDR1 SEHNR and CDR2 FQNEAQ (reference sequence). The ends lost 6 bases at V and 9 bases at J; junction bases unmatched: 7. Written as DNA, the CDR3 is TGTGCCAGCAGAAGGACTAGCTTGGGTGAGCAGTTCTTC. This sequence encodes CASRRTSLGEQFF.

The genes are TRBV10-3 and TRBJ2-7; tentatively, D is TRBD1 (6 bases). This CDR3 is built from 14 residues. Per germline, CDR1 ENHRY and CDR2 SYGVKD. V was clipped by 6 bases and J by 4 bases, with 16 bases between them. The CDR3 nucleotides read TGTGCCATCAGAAGGGACGGGACAACTTACGAGCAGTACTTC. Its protein product is CAIRRDGTTYEQYF.

This clone was found a few times. The chain is built from TRBV7-9 and TRBJ2-2; TRBD1 agrees at 7 bases. With V trimmed by 3 bases and J by 6 bases, 10 bases remained unmatched. Germline V CDR1 and CDR2: SEHNR, FQNEAQ (reference sequence). The CDR3 sequence is 16 residues long. CDR3 sequence reads: CASSFRGRTVSGELFF. In nucleotides, the CDR3 is TGTGCCAGCAGCTTCAGGGGGAGAACTGTATCCGGGGAGCTGTTTTTT.